A single sample is the source of the 8 T cell receptor beta chains below, sequenced in a study of blood T cell repertoires in COVID-19. The protocol was immunoSEQ multiplex PCR, while the TCRdb copy is restricted to in-frame clones and leaves out a portion. The table lists about 3,500 clones, around 70% of them singletons. Sequenced input: peripheral blood. The receptor source for this set is a man between 65 and 80 years old with active COVID-19.

The chain joins TRBV6-4 to TRBJ2-1; 16 bases map to TRBD2. The trim removed 0 bases at V and 4 bases at J, leaving 9 bases unmatched. The CDR3 totals 20 residues. Germline V CDR1 and CDR2: MRHNA, SNTAGT. The CDR3 here is CASSDSWGLAGGPWYNEQFF. In DNA, the CDR3 is TGTGCCAGCAGTGACTCGTGGGGACTAGCGGGAGGGCCTTGGTACAATGAGCAGTTCTTC.

CDR3 sequence reads: CASSPQSSGNTIYF. CDR3 coding DNA: TGTGCCAGCAGCCCACAGAGCTCTGGAAACACCATATATTTT. The chain links TRBV11-2 to TRBJ1-3; D call uncertain. Trimming took off 5 bases at V and 0 bases at J, with 8 bases between the two ends. Germline-derived CDR1 and CDR2 are SGHAT and FQNNGV. The CDR3 sequence is 14 residues long. Based on the CDR3 plus reference TRBV11-2 and TRBJ1-3, the full variable domain is EAGVAQSPRYKIIEKRQSVAFWCNPISGHATLYWYQQILGQGPKLLIQFQNNGVVDDSQLPKDRFSAERLKGVDSTLKIQPAKLEDSAVYLCASSPQSSGNTIYFGEGSWLTVV.

This clone was recorded once. The chain employs TRBV4-3 and TRBJ1-3; the D is unclear. This CDR3 contains 17 residues. Germline V gene data show CDR1 as LGHNA and CDR2 as YSLEER. With 0 bases removed from V and 0 bases from J, the gap between germline ends came to 12 bases. CDR3 protein: CASSQELTTHSGNTIYF. The CDR3 DNA sequence: TGCGCCAGCAGCCAAGAACTTACTACACACTCTGGAAACACCATATATTTT.

This rearrangement joins TRBV7-9 to TRBJ2-5; D not certain. The CDR3 covers 15 residues. CDR1 and CDR2 (germline): SEHNR, FQNEAQ (reference sequence). V gave up 5 bases and J gave up 1 base, with 14 bases separating them. CDR3 residues: CASSHTSLTQETQYF. Written as DNA, the CDR3 is TGTGCCAGCAGCCACACCTCGCTCACCCAAGAGACCCAGTACTTC. The complete variable domain, with remaining parts taken from reference TRBV7-9 and TRBJ2-5, reads DTGVSQNPRHKITKRGQNVTFRCDPISEHNRLYWYRQTLGQGPEFLTYFQNEAQLEKSRLLSDRFSAERPKGSFSTLEIQRTEQGDSAMYLCASSHTSLTQETQYFGPGTRLLVL.

The chain joins TRBV3-1 (or the pseudogene TRBV3-2) to TRBJ1-1, with a tentative D call TRBD1 (5 bases). V lost 0 bases to trimming and J lost 6 bases, with 11 bases between them. CDR1 is LGHDT, CDR2 YNNKEL, per germline (reference sequence). The CDR3 runs to 14 residues. The CDR3 loop reads CASSQDAGPAEAFF. CDR3 sequence (DNA): TGTGCCAGCAGCCAAGATGCAGGGCCAGCTGAAGCTTTCTTT.

This chain joins TRBV4-2 and TRBJ2-7, with 13 bases fitting TRBD2. Looked up from germline, CDR1 is LGHNA and CDR2 is YNFKEQ. Germline trimming cut 5 bases from V and 3 bases from J; bases unmatched to any gene: 4. The length of the CDR3 is 15 residues. CDR3 bases: TGTGCCAGCAGCAGGACTAGCGGGGGCTACTACGAGCAGTACTTC. It encodes CASSRTSGGYYEQYF.

DNA of the CDR3: TGTGCCAGCAGTTATGTCTTTGGGGGGACCGCTGAAGCTTTCTTT. This translates into CASSYVFGGTAEAFF. V usage is TRBV6-2 or TRBV6-3 and J usage is TRBJ1-1; maybe TRBD1 (5 bases). CDR1 and CDR2 (germline): MNHEY, SVGEGT. The CDR3 runs 15 residues. Trimming removed 3 bases from V and 6 bases from J, with 17 bases in between.

V usage is TRBV4-1 and J usage is TRBJ2-2; 8 positions agree with TRBD2. The CDR3 is made up of 15 amino acids. The V gene end was trimmed by 3 bases and the J gene end by 6 bases; junction bases not matched to a gene: 6. The germline gives CDR1 MGHRA, CDR2 YSYEKL. The CDR3, as DNA: TGCGCCAGCAGCCATGGGACTAGGGTTTCCGGGGAGCTGTTTTTT. Protein sequence: CASSHGTRVSGELFF.